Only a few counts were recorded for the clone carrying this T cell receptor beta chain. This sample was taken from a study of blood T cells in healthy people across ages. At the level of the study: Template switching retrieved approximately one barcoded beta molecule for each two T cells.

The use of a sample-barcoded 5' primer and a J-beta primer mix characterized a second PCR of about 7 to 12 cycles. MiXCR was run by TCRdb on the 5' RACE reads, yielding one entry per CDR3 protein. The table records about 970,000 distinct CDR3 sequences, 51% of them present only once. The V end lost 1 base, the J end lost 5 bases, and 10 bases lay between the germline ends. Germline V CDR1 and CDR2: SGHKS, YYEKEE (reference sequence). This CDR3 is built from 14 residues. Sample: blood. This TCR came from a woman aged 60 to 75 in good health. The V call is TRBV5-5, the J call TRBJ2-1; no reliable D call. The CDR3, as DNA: TGTGCCAGCAGCTTGAATTTGGCCAACAATGAGCAGTTCTTC. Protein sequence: CASSLNLANNEQFF.